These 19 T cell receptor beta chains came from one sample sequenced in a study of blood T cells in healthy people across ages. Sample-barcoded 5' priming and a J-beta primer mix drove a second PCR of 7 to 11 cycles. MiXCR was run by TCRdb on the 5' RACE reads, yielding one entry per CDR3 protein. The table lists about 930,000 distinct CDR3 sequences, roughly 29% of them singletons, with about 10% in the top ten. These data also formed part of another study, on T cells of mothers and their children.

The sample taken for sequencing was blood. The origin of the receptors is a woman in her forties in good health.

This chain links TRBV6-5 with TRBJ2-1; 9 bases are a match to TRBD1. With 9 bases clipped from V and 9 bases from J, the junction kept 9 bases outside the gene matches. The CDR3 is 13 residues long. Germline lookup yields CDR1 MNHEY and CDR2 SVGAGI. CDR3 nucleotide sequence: TGTGCCAGTTGGGACAGGGCCAGGGGTGAGCAGTTCTTC. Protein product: CASWDRARGEQFF.

CDR3 in amino acids: CASSVFSGSKTEAFF. As DNA, the CDR3 is TGTGCCAGCAGCGTATTTTCAGGAAGCAAAACTGAAGCTTTCTTT. The chain couples TRBV9 to TRBJ1-1; D ambiguous. V dropped 1 base and J dropped 5 bases, with 15 bases sitting between them. This CDR3 is 15 amino acids long. Germline V CDR1 and CDR2: SGDLS, YYNGEE.

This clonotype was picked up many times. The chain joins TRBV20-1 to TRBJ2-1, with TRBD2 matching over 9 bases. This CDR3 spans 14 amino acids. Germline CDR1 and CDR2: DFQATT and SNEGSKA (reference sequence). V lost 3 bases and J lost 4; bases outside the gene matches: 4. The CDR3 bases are TGCAGTGCTAGGGCGGGGGGGATATACAATGAGCAGTTCTTC. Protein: CSARAGGIYNEQFF.

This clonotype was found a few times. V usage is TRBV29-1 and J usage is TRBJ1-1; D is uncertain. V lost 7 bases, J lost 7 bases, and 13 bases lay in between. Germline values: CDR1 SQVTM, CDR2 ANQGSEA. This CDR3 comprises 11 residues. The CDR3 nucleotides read TGCAGCGCTGGCAGAAGCCTTGAAGCTTTCTTT. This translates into CSAGRSLEAFF.

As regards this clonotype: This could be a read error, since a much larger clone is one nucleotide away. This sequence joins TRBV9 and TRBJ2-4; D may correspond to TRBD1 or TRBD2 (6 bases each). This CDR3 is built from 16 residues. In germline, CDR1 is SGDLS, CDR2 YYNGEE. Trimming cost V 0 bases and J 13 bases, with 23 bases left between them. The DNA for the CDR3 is TGTGCCAGCAGCGTAGATCCCGGGGGCAAAAAGAGGGAGCAGTACTTC. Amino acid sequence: CASSVDPGGKKREQYF.

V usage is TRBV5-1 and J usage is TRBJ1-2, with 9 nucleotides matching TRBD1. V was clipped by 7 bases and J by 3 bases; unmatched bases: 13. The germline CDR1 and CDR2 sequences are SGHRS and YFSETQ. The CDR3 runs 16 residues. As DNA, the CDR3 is TGCGCCAGCGGCCCGGGCCTGAGACAGGGGGACTATGGCTACACCTTC. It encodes CASGPGLRQGDYGYTF. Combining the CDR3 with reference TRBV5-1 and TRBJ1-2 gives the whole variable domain KAGVTQTPRYLIKTRGQQVTLSCSPISGHRSVSWYQQTPGQGLQFLFEYFSETQRNKGNFPGRFSGRQFSNSRSEMNVSTLELGDSALYLCASGPGLRQGDYGYTFGSGTRLTVV.

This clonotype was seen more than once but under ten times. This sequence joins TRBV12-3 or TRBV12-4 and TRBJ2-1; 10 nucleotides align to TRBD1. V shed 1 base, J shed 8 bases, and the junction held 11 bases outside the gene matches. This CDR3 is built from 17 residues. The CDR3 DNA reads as TGTGCCAGCAGTTTAGTAGGATGGGACAGGGGAGGGGATGAGCAGTTCTTC. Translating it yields CASSLVGWDRGGDEQFF.

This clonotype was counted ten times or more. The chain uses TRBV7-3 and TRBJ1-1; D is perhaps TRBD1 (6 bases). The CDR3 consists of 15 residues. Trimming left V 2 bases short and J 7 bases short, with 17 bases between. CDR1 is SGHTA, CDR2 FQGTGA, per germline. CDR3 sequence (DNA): TGTGCCAGCAGCTTATTGGGGACACCACAGAGTGAAGCTTTCTTT. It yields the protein CASSLLGTPQSEAFF.

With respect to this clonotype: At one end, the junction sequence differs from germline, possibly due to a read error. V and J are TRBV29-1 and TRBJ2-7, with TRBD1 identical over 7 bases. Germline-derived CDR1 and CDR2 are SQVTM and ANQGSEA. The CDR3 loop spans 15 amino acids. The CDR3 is CSVEVPGQISYERYF. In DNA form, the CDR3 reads TGCAGCGTTGAAGTCCCGGGACAGATTTCCTACGAGCGGTACTTC.

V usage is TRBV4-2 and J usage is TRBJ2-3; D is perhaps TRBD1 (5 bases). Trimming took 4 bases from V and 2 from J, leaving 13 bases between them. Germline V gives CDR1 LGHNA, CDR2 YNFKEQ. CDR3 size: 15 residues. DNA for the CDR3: TGTGCCAGCAGCCGAGAAGGGGCTTCCACAGATACGCAGTATTTT. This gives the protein CASSREGASTDTQYF.

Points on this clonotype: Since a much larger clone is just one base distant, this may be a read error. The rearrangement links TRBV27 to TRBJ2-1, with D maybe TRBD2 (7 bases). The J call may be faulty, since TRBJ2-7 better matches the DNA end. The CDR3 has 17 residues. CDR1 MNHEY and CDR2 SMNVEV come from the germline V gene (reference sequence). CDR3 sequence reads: CASSSGAGGSSYNEQYF. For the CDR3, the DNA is TGTGCCAGCAGTTCAGGGGCTGGCGGGAGCTCCTACAATGAGCAGTACTTC.

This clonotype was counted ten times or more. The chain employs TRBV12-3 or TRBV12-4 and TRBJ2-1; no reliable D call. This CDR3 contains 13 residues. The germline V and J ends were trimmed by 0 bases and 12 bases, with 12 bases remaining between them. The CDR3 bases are TGTGCCAGCAGTTTAGCCACAGACTTTTGGCAGTTCTTC. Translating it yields CASSLATDFWQFF.

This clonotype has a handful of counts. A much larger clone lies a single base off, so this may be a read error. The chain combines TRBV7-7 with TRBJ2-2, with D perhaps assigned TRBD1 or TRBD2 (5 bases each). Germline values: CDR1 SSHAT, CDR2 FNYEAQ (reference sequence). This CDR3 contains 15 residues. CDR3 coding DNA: TGTGCTAGCAGCCTAAGGGTTCAAGGGACCGGGGAGCGGTTTTTT. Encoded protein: CASSLRVQGTGERFF.

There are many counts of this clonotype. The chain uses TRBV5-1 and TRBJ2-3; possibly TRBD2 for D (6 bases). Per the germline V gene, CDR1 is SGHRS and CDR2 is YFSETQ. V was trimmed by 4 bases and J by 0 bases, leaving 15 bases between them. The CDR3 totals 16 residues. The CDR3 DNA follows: TGCGCCAGCAGCGTGTCTAGCGCGTACAGCACAGATACGCAGTATTTT. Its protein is CASSVSSAYSTDTQYF. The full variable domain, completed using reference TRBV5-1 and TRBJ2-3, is KAGVTQTPRYLIKTRGQQVTLSCSPISGHRSVSWYQQTPGQGLQFLFEYFSETQRNKGNFPGRFSGRQFSNSRSEMNVSTLELGDSALYLCASSVSSAYSTDTQYFGPGTRLTVL.

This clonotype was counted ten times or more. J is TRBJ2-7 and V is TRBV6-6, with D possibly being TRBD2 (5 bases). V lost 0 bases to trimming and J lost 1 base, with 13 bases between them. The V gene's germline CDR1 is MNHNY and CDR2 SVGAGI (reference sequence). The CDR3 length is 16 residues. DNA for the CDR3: TGTGCCAGCAGTTACTCGATGGGAGCTAGTTCCTACGAGCAGTACTTC. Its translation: CASSYSMGASSYEQYF.

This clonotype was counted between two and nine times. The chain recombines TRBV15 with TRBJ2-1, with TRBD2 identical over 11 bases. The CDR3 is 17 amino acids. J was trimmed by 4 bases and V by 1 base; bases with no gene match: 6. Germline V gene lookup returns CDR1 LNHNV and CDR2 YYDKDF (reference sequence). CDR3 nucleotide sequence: TGTGCCACCAGCAGAGCCTCTAGCGGGGGGAATTACAATGAGCAGTTCTTC. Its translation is CATSRASSGGNYNEQFF.

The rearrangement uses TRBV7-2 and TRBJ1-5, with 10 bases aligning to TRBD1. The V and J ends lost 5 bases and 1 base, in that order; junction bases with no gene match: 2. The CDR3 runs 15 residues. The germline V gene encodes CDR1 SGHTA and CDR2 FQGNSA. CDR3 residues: CASSDRGQSNQPQHF. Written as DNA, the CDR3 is TGTGCCAGCAGCGACAGGGGGCAGAGCAATCAGCCCCAGCATTTT. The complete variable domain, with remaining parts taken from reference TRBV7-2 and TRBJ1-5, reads GAGVSQSPSNKVTEKGKDVELRCDPISGHTALYWYRQSLGQGLEFLIYFQGNSAPDKSGLPSDRFSAERTGGSVSTLTIQRTQQEDSAVYLCASSDRGQSNQPQHFGDGTRLSIL.

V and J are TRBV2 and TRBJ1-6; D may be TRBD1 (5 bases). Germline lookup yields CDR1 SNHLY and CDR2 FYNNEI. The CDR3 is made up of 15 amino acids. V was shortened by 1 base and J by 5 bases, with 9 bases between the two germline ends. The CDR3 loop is CASSEGGTDNSPLHF. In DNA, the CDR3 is TGTGCCAGCAGTGAAGGTGGGACGGATAATTCACCCCTCCACTTT.

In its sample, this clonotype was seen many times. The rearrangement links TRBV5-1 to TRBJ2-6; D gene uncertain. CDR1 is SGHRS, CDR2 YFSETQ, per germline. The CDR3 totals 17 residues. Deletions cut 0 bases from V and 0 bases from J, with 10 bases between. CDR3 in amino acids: CASSLGQASSGANVLTF. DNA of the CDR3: TGCGCCAGCAGCTTGGGTCAGGCCAGCTCTGGGGCCAACGTCCTGACTTTC.